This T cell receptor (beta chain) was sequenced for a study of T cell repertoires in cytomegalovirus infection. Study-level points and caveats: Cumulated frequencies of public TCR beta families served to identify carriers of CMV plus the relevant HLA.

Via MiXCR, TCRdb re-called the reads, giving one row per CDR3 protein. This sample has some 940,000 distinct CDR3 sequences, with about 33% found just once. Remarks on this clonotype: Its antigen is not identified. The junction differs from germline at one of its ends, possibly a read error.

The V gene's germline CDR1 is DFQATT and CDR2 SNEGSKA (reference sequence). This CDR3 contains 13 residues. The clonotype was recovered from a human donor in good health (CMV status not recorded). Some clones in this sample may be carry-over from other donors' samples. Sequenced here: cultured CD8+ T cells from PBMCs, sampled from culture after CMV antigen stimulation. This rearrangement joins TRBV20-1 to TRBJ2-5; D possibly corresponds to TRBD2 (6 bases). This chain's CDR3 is CSATETDRETRYF. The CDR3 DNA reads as TGCAGTGCTACGGAGACAGACCGGGAGACCCGGTACTTC.